This TCR beta chain appears in the sequencing data of a study of shared clonotypes between healthy human individuals. Adults of Caucasian background living in Nashville, Tennessee made up all donors. Method: immunoSEQ multiplex PCR; TCRdb's copy keeps in-frame clones and lacks some. The sample lists some 500,000 clones; around 77% were seen once. Sample: PBMCs. This TCR was sampled from a woman aged 40 to 50 in good health. Some clones in this sample may be carry-over from other donors' samples.

The CDR3 coding sequence is TGTGCCAGCAGCGCTTTAGCGGGAAGGGGCGAGCAGTACTTC. It is translated as CASSALAGRGEQYF. V is TRBV4-2 and J is TRBJ2-5, with 8 bases aligning to TRBD2. The end of the DNA fits TRBJ2-7 better, so the J call may be wrong. The CDR3 is made up of 14 amino acids. Per germline, CDR1 LGHNA and CDR2 YNFKEQ.